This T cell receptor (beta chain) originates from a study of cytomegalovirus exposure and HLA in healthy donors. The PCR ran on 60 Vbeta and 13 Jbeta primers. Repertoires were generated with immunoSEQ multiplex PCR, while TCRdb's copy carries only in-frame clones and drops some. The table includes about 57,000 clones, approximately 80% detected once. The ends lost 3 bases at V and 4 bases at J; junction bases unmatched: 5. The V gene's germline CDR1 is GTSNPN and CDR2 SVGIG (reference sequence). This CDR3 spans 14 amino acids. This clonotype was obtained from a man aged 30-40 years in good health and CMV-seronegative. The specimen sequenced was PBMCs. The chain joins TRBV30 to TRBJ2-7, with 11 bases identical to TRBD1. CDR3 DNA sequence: TGTGCCTGGAGCGAGGGACAGGGGGTTTACGAGCAGTACTTC. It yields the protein CAWSEGQGVYEQYF.